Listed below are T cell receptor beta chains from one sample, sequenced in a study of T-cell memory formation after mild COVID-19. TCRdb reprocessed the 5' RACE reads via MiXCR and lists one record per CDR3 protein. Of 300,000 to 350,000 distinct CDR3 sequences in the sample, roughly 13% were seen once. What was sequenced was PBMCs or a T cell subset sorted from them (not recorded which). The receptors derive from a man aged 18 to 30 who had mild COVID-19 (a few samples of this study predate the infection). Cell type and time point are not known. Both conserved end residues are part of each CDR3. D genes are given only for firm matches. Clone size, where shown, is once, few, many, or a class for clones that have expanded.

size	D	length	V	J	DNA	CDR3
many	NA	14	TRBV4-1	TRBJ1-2	TGCGCCAGCAGCCAACCCTCCGTGGGGGACGGCTACACCTTC	CASSQPSVGDGYTF
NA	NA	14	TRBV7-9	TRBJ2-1	TGTGCCAGCAGCTTGGGCCTCTCGAAGGATGAGCAGTTCTTC	CASSLGLSKDEQFF
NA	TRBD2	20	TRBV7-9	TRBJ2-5	TGTGCCAGCAGCCCCCGGAGCGGGGGGGCCGGGGTATGGCTGCGGGAGACCCAGTACTTC	CASSPRSGGAGVWLRETQYF
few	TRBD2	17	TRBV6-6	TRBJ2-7	TGTGCCAGCAGTTCCTTCGGAAGCGGGGGAAACTCCTACGAGCAGTACTTC	CASSSFGSGGNSYEQYF
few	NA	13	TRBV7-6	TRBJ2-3	TGTGCCAGCAGCTTATTAGCGCAAGATACGCAGTATTTT	CASSLLAQDTQYF
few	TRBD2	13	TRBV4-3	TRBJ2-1	TGCGCCAGCAGCCAAGATACGGGGGGTGGGCAGTTCTTC	CASSQDTGGGQFF
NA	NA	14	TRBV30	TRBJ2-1	TGTGCCTGGAGGAGAAGGGGCGCTGGGAATGAGCAGTTCTTC	CAWRRRGAGNEQFF
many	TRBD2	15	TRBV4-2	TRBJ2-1	TGTGCCAGCAGCCAGGGGGGGAGCTCCTACAATGAGCAGTTCTTC	CASSQGGSSYNEQFF
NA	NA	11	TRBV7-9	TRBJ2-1	TGTGCCAGCAGCCACCAGGGTGAGCAGTTCTTC	CASSHQGEQFF
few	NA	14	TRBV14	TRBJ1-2	TGTGCCAGCAGCCAAGATATGACGGTCTATGGCTACACCTTC	CASSQDMTVYGYTF
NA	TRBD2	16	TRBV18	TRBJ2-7	TGTGCCAGCTCACCACGGGGACTAGCGTGGGCCTACGAGCAGTACTTC	CASSPRGLAWAYEQYF
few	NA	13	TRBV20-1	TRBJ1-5	TGCAGTGCTATCTACAGTTTTGTTCAGCCCCAGCATTTT	CSAIYSFVQPQHF
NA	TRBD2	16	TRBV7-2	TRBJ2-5	TGTGCCAGCAGCGCCGCCCTAGCGGGGGCCGGGGAGACCCAGTACTTC	CASSAALAGAGETQYF
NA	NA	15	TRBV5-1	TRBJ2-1	TGCGCCAGCAGCTTGGCGGACTGGACGTACAATGAGCAGTTCTTC	CASSLADWTYNEQFF
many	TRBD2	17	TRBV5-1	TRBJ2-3	TGCGCCAGCAGCTTGGCCATTTCCGGCGGGGGGGCGGATACGCAGTATTTT	CASSLAISGGGADTQYF
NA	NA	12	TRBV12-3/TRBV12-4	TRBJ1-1	TGTGCCAGCAGTTTAGAGTCCACTGAAGCTTTCTTT	CASSLESTEAFF
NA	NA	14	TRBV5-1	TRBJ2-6	TGCGCCAGCAGCGCTCAAGGTGGGGCCAACGTCCTGACTTTC	CASSAQGGANVLTF
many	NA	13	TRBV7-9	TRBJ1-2	TGTGCCAGCAGCTTAGGGGGGAGCTATGGCTACACCTTC	CASSLGGSYGYTF
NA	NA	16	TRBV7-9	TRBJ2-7	TGTGCCAGCAGCTTACTATCCTTCTCCTCCAGGTACGAGCAGTACTTC	CASSLLSFSSRYEQYF
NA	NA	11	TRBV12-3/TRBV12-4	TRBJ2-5	TGTGCCAGCAGGGGTATAGAGACCCAGTACTTC	CASRGIETQYF
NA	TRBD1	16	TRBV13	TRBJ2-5	TGTGCCAGCAGCTTAAGGGACAGGGGGGTCCAAGAGACCCAGTACTTC	CASSLRDRGVQETQYF
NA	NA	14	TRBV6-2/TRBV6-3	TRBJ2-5	TGTGCCAGCAGCTCGCGGAGGGGCGGGGAGACCCAGTACTTC	CASSSRRGGETQYF